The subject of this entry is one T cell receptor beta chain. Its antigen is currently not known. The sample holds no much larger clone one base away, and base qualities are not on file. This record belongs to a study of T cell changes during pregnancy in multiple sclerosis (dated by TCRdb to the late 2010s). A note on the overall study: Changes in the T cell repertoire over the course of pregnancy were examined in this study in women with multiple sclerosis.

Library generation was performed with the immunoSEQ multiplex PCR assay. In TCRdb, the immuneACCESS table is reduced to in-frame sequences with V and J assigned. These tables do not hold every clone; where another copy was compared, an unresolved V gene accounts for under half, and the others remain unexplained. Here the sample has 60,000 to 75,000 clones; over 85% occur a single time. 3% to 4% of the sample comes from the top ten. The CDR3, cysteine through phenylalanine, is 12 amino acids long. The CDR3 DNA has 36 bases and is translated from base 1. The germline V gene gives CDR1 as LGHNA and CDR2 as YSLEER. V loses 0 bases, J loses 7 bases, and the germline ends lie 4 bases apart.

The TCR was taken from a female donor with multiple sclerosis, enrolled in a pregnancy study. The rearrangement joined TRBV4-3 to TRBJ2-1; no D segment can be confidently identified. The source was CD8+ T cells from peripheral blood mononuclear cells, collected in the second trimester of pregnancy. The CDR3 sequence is CASSQDQNEQFF. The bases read TGCGCCAGCAGCCAAGATCAGAATGAGCAGTTCTTC.